This paragraph reports one TCR beta chain. Its antigen remains unknown. The data were produced by immunoSEQ multiplex PCR, yet TCRdb's version contains in-frame clones alone and is incomplete. Found here are more than 35,000 clones, approximately 77% of them singletons; the top ten hold approximately 28%. The data originate from a study of vaccination effects on CD4 cells after COVID-19. For the study at large: BNT162b2 vaccine or mRNA-1273 vaccine was given to participants in two doses.

CDR3 size: 15 residues. CDR1 is SEHNR and CDR2 is FQNEAQ in the germline V gene (reference sequence). V was clipped by 2 bases and J by 0 bases, with 7 bases between them. Regarding the study as a whole: Marked clonal contraction was seen late after vaccination (in both infection- and vaccine-induced clones).

Antigen-specific CD4+ T cells were expanded with viral peptide pools in the ViraFEST assay before sequencing. Subsequent to approximately 9 days of culture, CD4+ T cells were isolated. The person had PCR-confirmed SARS-CoV-2 infection between March and December 2020. Half the medium was replaced with IL-2 medium on days 3 and 7. V usage is TRBV7-9 and J usage is TRBJ1-4, with D uncertain. The starting material was CD4+ T cells from PBMCs cultured with a peptide pool, obtained before COVID-19 vaccination. The source of this sequence is a human donor who had a prior SARS-CoV-2 infection. This CDR3 is CASSLQLSTNEKLFF. The DNA of the CDR3 is TGTGCCAGCAGCTTACAGTTGTCAACTAATGAAAAACTGTTTTTT.